This T cell receptor (beta chain) was recorded in a study of blood T cell repertoires in COVID-19. Some clones are missing from TCRdb's copy, which holds only in-frame ones; the method was immunoSEQ multiplex PCR. The table lists 180,000 or so clones, 80% to 90% of them singletons. V gave up 8 bases and J gave up 0 bases, with 18 bases separating them. Germline V gene sequence: CDR1 MNHEY, CDR2 SMNVEV (reference sequence). This CDR3 has 16 amino acids. The receptor was derived from a woman aged 40 to 50 with COVID-19, enrolled during active disease. Sequencing was carried out using peripheral blood. The genes are TRBV27 and TRBJ2-3; weak D call: TRBD1 (5 bases). CDR3 in DNA: TGTGCCAGCCGTTCCAGGGCTTATACTAGCACAGATACGCAGTATTTT. Translated, it gives CASRSRAYTSTDTQYF.